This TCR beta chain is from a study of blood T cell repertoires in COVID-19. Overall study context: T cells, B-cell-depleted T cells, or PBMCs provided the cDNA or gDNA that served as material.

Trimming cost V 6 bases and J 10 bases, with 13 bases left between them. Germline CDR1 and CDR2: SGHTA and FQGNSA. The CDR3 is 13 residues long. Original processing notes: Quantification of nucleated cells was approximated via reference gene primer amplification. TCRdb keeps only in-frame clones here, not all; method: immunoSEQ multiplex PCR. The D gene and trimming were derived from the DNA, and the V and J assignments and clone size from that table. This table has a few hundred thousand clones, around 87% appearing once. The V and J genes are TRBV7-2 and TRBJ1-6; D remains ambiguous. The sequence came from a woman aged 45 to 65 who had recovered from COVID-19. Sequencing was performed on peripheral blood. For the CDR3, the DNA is TGTGCCAGCAGTTCCCAGGAAGGATCACCCCTCCACTTT. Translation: CASSSQEGSPLHF.